Shown below are 22 T cell receptor beta chains from a single sample sequenced in a study of response to subunit inactivated influenza vaccine. TCRdb re-called the RT-PCR reads through MiXCR, storing one row per CDR3 protein. The table has approximately 680,000 distinct CDR3 sequences, around a sixth seen once. Sequencing was performed on PBMCs from blood, taken about 11 days after vaccination. The receptors come from a man aged 50 to 60 who received an inactivated influenza vaccine.

This clonotype was counted at least ten times. Here the CDR3 DNA reads TGTGCCAGCAGCGCCGACTACAGGGGGCGAGGTTTGTTTGACACTGAAGCTTTCTTT. The encoded protein is CASSADYRGRGLFDTEAFF. The rearrangement joins TRBV9 to TRBJ1-1; the match to TRBD1 covers 9 bases. Germline lookup yields CDR1 SGDLS and CDR2 YYNGEE. After removal of 3 bases from V and 3 bases from J, the junction contained 18 bases not matched to a gene. This CDR3 spans 19 amino acids.

As regards this clonotype: The CDR3 end shows no conserved phenylalanine or tryptophan, and so a read error is likely. This chain links TRBV20-1 with TRBJ2-7; D is uncertain. The CDR3 is 12 amino acids. Per germline, CDR1 DFQATT and CDR2 SNEGSKA (reference sequence). V shed 4 bases and J shed 3 bases, with 10 bases lying between them. The CDR3 reads CSAIPSFYEQYY. CDR3 bases: TGCAGTGCTATCCCCAGTTTCTACGAGCAGTACTAC.

A few counts support this clonotype. This sequence joins TRBV5-1 and TRBJ1-1, with D unclear. The CDR3 is 13 amino acids. CDR1 is SGHRS and CDR2 is YFSETQ in the germline V gene. Trimming took off 0 bases at V and 5 bases at J, with 8 bases between the two ends. CDR3 nucleotides: TGCGCCAGCAGCTTGGAGGCAGATACTGAAGCTTTCTTT. Its protein product is CASSLEADTEAFF.

This chain joins TRBV18 and TRBJ2-7, with 9 nucleotides matching TRBD1. Germline lookup yields CDR1 KGHSH and CDR2 LQKENI. The CDR3 has 16 residues. The J segment lost 4 bases and the V segment lost 6 bases, leaving 13 bases of the junction unmatched. This CDR3 is CASSPTQGAGGYEQYF. DNA of the CDR3: TGTGCCAGCTCCCCTACACAGGGGGCAGGGGGATACGAGCAGTACTTC.

This clonotype was picked up a small number of times. The CDR3 DNA is TGCAGTGCCATCTCTAGCGGGAGCCACAATGAGCAGTTCTTC. Protein product: CSAISSGSHNEQFF. The chain links TRBV20-1 to TRBJ2-1; 10 bases are shared with TRBD2. Germline CDR1 DFQATT, CDR2 SNEGSKA (reference sequence). This CDR3 has 14 amino acids. J gave up 5 bases and V 6 bases, and 7 bases lay outside the gene matches.

This rearrangement joins TRBV5-6 to TRBJ2-7; D is perhaps TRBD1 (6 bases). The CDR3 is 14 residues long. Trimming removed 3 bases at V and 2 bases at J, with 12 bases between. Germline V CDR1 and CDR2: SGHDT, YYEEEE. CDR3 coding DNA: TGTGCCAGCAGCTGGGGGACACGAGCCTACGAGCAGTACTTC. This sequence encodes CASSWGTRAYEQYF.

This rearrangement joins TRBV4-3 to TRBJ1-4, with D tentatively TRBD1 (6 bases). Trimming stripped 5 bases from V and 4 bases from J, with 14 bases between. This CDR3 contains 15 residues. From germline, CDR1 is LGHNA and CDR2 YSLEER. In DNA form, the CDR3 reads TGCGCCAGCAGCGAACAGGGCGTCTATAATGAAAAACTGTTTTTT. This gives the protein CASSEQGVYNEKLFF.

This clonotype was seen more than once but under ten times. The J gene is TRBJ1-2, the V gene TRBV6-1, with 11 bases matching TRBD1. The J segment lost 14 bases and the V segment lost 2 bases, leaving 7 bases of the junction unmatched. Germline V gene lookup returns CDR1 MNHNS and CDR2 SASEGT. CDR3 length: 13 amino acids. CDR3 sequence reads: CASSERGQGAHTF. DNA for the CDR3: TGTGCCAGCAGTGAACGCGGACAGGGGGCGCATACCTTC.

This clonotype has a handful of counts. V and J are TRBV20-1 and TRBJ2-5; 13 nucleotides align to TRBD2. Germline CDR1 DFQATT, CDR2 SNEGSKA (reference sequence). The CDR3 sequence is 15 residues long. The junction had 9 bases not matched to a gene; V was cut back by 6 bases and J by 5 bases. As DNA, the CDR3 is TGCAGTGCGAGACTAGCGGGGGGCAGCAGTGAGACCCAGTACTTC. Its translation: CSARLAGGSSETQYF.

This clonotype was counted between two and nine times. This rearrangement joins TRBV5-5 to TRBJ2-3, with D uncertain. Germline V gene sequence: CDR1 SGHKS, CDR2 YYEKEE (reference sequence). This CDR3 has 13 amino acids. Trimming removed 3 bases from V and 4 bases from J, with 9 bases in between. CDR3 bases: TGTGCCAGCAGCTCCTACACTGCAGATACGCAGTATTTT. Protein sequence: CASSSYTADTQYF.

The chain employs TRBV4-1 and TRBJ2-7, with 7 bases identical to TRBD2. The V gene end was trimmed by 1 base and the J gene end by 1 base; junction bases not matched to a gene: 13. The germline V gene encodes CDR1 MGHRA and CDR2 YSYEKL. The CDR3 has 18 amino acids. CDR3 nucleotides: TGCGCCAGCAGCCAAGGCCGGCAGGGAGGGGTTTTATCCTACGAGCAGTACTTC. Translation gives CASSQGRQGGVLSYEQYF.

The chain recombines TRBV9 with TRBJ2-2, with D unresolved. Trimming removed 2 bases from V and 1 base from J, with 6 bases in between. This CDR3 has 14 amino acids. Per the germline V gene, CDR1 is SGDLS and CDR2 is YYNGEE. CDR3 sequence (DNA): TGTGCCAGCAGCGTGGGATTGAACACCGGGGAGCTGTTTTTT. Translation: CASSVGLNTGELFF.

This clonotype was found a few times. The chain combines TRBV2 with TRBJ2-1, with 9 bases identical to TRBD2. Trimming took 4 bases from V and 0 from J; bases not matched to a gene: 1. Germline V gives CDR1 SNHLY, CDR2 FYNNEI. The CDR3 contains 15 residues. Here the CDR3 reads CASSGLADSYNEQFF. The CDR3 DNA reads TGTGCCAGCAGTGGACTAGCGGACTCCTACAATGAGCAGTTCTTC.

The chain links TRBV18 to TRBJ2-6; TRBD2 might be the D (5 bases). The V gene lost 2 bases and the J gene lost 2 bases, with 7 bases spanning the gap. This CDR3 is built from 15 residues. The germline V gene encodes CDR1 KGHSH and CDR2 LQKENI. The chain's CDR3 is CASSPGLPGANVLTF. The CDR3 region has the DNA TGTGCCAGCTCACCAGGACTCCCTGGGGCCAACGTCCTGACTTTC.

V and J are TRBV5-1 and TRBJ1-2; D unresolved. CDR1 and CDR2 from the germline V gene are SGHRS and YFSETQ. The CDR3 is 15 amino acids. Between the trimmed V and J ends, which lost 0 bases and 0 bases, there was a span of 9 bases. CDR3 DNA sequence: TGCGCCAGCAGCTTGGTTCCAGACCCTAACTATGGCTACACCTTC. Translated: CASSLVPDPNYGYTF.

The CDR3 DNA reads TGCAGTGCTAGATTCAAGCGGAACTACAATGAGCAGTTCTTC. As protein: CSARFKRNYNEQFF. The chain joins TRBV20-1 to TRBJ2-1; TRBD2 might be the D (5 bases). This CDR3 spans 14 amino acids. Germline V gene data show CDR1 as DFQATT and CDR2 as SNEGSKA (reference sequence). With 2 bases removed from V and 3 bases from J, the gap between germline ends came to 11 bases.

This clonotype was counted many times. The V gene is TRBV7-9, the J gene TRBJ1-5; tentative D call: TRBD1 (6 bases). Germline CDR1 reads SEHNR; CDR2 reads FQNEAQ (reference sequence). The CDR3 is 15 amino acids. V lost 5 bases and J lost 1, with 12 bases in between. CDR3 DNA sequence: TGTGCCAGCAGCGAGATGGGACACAGCAATCAGCCCCAGCATTTT. Amino acids: CASSEMGHSNQPQHF.

This clonotype was counted a few times. The chain recombines TRBV7-2 with TRBJ2-7, with 10 bases identical to TRBD1. After removal of 4 bases from V and 2 bases from J, the junction contained 5 bases not matched to a gene. CDR3 length: 15 residues. The germline gives CDR1 SGHTA, CDR2 FQGNSA. CDR3 in amino acids: CASSSPGTGAYEQYF. In nucleotides, the CDR3 is TGTGCCAGCAGCTCTCCCGGGACAGGGGCCTACGAGCAGTACTTC.

A few counts support this clonotype. The chain is built from TRBV20-1 and TRBJ2-7, with 10 bases identical to TRBD2. The CDR3 covers 14 residues. Germline V CDR1 and CDR2: DFQATT, SNEGSKA (reference sequence). After removal of 3 bases from V and 1 base from J, the junction contained 3 bases not matched to a gene. In DNA, the CDR3 is TGCAGTGCTAGTCCTAGCGGGGGATCCTACGAGCAGTACTTC. This sequence encodes CSASPSGGSYEQYF.

This clonotype has just a few counts. V is TRBV29-1 and J is TRBJ2-5; D might be TRBD1 (5 bases). V was shortened by 3 bases and J by 4 bases, with 12 bases between the two germline ends. CDR3 size: 13 residues. Germline lookup yields CDR1 SQVTM and CDR2 ANQGSEA. The CDR3 bases are TGCAGCGTTGAGTTAGCAGGGATAGAGACCCAGTACTTC. This translates into CSVELAGIETQYF.

This clonotype was counted ten times or more. V usage is TRBV6-2 or TRBV6-3 and J usage is TRBJ2-7; 8 bases are a match to TRBD1. CDR3 length equals 16 residues. Germline CDR1 is MNHEY and CDR2 is SVGEGT. J gave up 5 bases and V 2 bases, and 11 bases lay outside the gene matches. DNA for the CDR3: TGTGCCAGCAGTTACCTACAAGGACAGGGATCGGACGAGCAGTACTTC. Amino acid sequence: CASSYLQGQGSDEQYF.

This rearrangement joins TRBV11-2 to TRBJ2-1; perhaps TRBD2 as D (5 bases). Germline V gene sequence: CDR1 SGHAT, CDR2 FQNNGV. V lost 0 bases and J lost 5, with 11 bases in between. This CDR3 comprises 15 residues. The CDR3 DNA sequence: TGTGCCAGCAGCTTAGAGGAAGGACTCCACAATGAGCAGTTCTTC. It yields the protein CASSLEEGLHNEQFF.